The sample holds a few counts of the clone carrying this T cell receptor (beta chain). The data belong to a study of blood T cell repertoires in COVID-19. As for the study in general: The analysed material was cDNA or gDNA that came from T cells, B-cell-depleted T cells, or PBMCs.

Profiled with immunoSEQ multiplex PCR; TCRdb holds only in-frame clones, not every one. The data show some 160,000 clones, around nine tenths seen once. Patients in Seattle were enrolled during active infection, then followed longitudinally. The TCR originated in a woman between 65 and 79 years old with COVID-19, enrolled during active disease. The sequencing sample was made of peripheral blood.

The CDR3 DNA reads TGTGCCAGCAGTAGGAGGGGGGGTACTGAAGCTTTCTTT. This translates into CASSRRGGTEAFF. This chain joins TRBV6-5 and TRBJ1-1, with D perhaps TRBD1 (6 bases). Trimming left V 5 bases short and J 5 bases short, with 12 bases between. The CDR3 spans 13 residues. The germline gives CDR1 MNHEY, CDR2 SVGAGI.